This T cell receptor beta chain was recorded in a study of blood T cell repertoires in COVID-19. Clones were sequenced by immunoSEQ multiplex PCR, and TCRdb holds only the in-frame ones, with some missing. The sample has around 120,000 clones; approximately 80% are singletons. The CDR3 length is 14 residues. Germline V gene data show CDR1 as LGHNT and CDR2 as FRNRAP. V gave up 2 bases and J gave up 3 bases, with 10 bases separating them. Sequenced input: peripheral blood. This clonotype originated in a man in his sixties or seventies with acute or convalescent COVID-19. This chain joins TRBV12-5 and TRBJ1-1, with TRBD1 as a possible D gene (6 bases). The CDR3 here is CASGLPRGYTEAFF. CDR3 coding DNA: TGTGCTAGTGGTTTGCCAAGGGGGTACACTGAAGCTTTCTTT.